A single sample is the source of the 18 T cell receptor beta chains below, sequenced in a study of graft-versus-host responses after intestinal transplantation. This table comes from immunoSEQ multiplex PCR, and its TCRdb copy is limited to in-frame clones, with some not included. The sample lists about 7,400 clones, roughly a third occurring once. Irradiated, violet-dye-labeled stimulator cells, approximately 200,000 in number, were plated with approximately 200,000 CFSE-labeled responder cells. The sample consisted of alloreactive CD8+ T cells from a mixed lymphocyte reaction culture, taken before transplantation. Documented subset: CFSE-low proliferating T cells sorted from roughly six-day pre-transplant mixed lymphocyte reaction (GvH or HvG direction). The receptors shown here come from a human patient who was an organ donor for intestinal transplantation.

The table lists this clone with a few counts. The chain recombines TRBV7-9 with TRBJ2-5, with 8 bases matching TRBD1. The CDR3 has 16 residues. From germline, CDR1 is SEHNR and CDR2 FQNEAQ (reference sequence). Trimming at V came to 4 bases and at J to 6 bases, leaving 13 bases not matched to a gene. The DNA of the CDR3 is TGTGCCAGCAGCTCGCACCGACAGGGGCTCTTGAAGACCCAGTACTTC. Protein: CASSSHRQGLLKTQYF.

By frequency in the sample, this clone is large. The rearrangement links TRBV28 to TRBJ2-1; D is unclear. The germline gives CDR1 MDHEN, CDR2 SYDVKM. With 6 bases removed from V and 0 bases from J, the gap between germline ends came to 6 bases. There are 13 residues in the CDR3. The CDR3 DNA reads TGTGCCAGCAGCCCCATCTCCTACAATGAGCAGTTCTTC. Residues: CASSPISYNEQFF. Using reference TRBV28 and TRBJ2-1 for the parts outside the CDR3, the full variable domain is DVKVTQSSRYLVKRTGEKVFLECVQDMDHENMFWYRQDPGLGLRLIYFSYDVKMKEKGDIPEGYSVSREKKERFSLILESASTNQTSMYLCASSPISYNEQFFGPGTRLTVL.

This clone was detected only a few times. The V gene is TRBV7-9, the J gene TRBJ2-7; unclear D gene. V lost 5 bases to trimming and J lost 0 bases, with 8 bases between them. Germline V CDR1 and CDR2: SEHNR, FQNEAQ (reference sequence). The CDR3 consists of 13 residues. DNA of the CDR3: TGTGCCAGCAGCCACGTCTACTCCTACGAGCAGTACTTC. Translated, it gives CASSHVYSYEQYF. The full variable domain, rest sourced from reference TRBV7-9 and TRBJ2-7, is DTGVSQNPRHKITKRGQNVTFRCDPISEHNRLYWYRQTLGQGPEFLTYFQNEAQLEKSRLLSDRFSAERPKGSFSTLEIQRTEQGDSAMYLCASSHVYSYEQYFGPGTRLTVT.

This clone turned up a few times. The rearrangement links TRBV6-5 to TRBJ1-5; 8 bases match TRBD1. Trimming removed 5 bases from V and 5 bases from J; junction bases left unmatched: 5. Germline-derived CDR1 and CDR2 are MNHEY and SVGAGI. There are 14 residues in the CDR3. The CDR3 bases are TGTGCCAGCAGTCGACAGGGGTTTCATCAGCCCCAGCATTTT. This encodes CASSRQGFHQPQHF.

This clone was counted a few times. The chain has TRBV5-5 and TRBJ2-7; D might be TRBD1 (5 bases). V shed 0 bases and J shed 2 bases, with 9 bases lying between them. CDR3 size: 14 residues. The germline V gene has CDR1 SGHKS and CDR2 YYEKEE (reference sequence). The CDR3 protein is CASSLGGRAYEQYF. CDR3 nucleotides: TGTGCCAGCAGCTTGGGCGGCAGGGCCTACGAGCAGTACTTC. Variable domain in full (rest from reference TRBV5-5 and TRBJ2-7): DAGVTQSPTHLIKTRGQQVTLRCSPISGHKSVSWYQQVLGQGPQFIFQYYEKEERGRGNFPDRFSARQFPNYSSELNVNALLLGDSALYLCASSLGGRAYEQYFGPGTRLTVT.

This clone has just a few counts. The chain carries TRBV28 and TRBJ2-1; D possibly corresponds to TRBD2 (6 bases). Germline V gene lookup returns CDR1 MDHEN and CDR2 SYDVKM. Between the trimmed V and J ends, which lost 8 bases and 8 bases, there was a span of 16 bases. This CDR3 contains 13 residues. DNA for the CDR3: TGTGCCAGCCTGACTAGGAGGGGTTATGAGCAGTTCTTC. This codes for CASLTRRGYEQFF. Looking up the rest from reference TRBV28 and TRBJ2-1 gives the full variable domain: DVKVTQSSRYLVKRTGEKVFLECVQDMDHENMFWYRQDPGLGLRLIYFSYDVKMKEKGDIPEGYSVSREKKERFSLILESASTNQTSMYLCASLTRRGYEQFFGPGTRLTVL.

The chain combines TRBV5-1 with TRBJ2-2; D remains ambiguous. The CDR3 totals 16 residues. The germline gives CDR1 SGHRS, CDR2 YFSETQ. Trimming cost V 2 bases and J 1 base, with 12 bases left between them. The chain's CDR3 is CASSLIGQVNTGELFF. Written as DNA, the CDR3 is TGCGCCAGCAGCTTAATTGGGCAGGTGAACACCGGGGAGCTGTTTTTT.

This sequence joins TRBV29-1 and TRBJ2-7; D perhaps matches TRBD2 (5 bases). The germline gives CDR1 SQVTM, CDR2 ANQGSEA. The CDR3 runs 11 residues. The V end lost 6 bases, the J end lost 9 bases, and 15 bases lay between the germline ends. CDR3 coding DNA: TGCAGCGTGCGCGAGTCTGCGGGGCAGTACTTC. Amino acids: CSVRESAGQYF.

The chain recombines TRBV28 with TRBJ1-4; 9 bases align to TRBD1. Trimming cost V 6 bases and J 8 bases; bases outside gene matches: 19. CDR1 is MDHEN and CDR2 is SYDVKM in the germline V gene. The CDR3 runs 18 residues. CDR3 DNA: TGTGCCAGCAGAACTTTAGTCCCAAAGGACAGGGGAGACGAAAAACTGTTTTTT. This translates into CASRTLVPKDRGDEKLFF.

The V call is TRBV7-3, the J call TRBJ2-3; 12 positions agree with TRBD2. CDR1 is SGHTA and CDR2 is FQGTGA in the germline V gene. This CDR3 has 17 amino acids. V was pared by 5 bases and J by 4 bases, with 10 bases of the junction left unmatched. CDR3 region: CASSPQGLAGASDTQYF. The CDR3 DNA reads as TGTGCCAGCAGCCCCCAGGGACTAGCGGGCGCCTCAGATACGCAGTATTTT.

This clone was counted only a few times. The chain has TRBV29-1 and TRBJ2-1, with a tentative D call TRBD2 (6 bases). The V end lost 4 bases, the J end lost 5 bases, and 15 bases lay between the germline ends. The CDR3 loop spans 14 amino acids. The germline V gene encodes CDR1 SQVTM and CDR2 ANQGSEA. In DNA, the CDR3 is TGCAGCGTTGCCTTACTAGCTGTAAACAATGAGCAGTTCTTC. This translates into CSVALLAVNNEQFF.

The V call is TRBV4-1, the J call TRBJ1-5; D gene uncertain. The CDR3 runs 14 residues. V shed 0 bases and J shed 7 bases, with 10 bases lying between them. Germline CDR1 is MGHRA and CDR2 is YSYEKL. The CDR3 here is CASSQDNFRQPQHF. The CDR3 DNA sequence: TGCGCCAGCAGCCAAGATAACTTCAGGCAGCCCCAGCATTTT.

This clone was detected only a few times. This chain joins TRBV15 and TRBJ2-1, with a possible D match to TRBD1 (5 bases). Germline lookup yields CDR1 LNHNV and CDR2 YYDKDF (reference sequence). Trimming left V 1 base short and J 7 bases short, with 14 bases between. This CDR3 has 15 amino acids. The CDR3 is CATSRALSPGNEQFF. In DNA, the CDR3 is TGTGCCACCAGCAGAGCATTATCCCCAGGGAATGAGCAGTTCTTC.

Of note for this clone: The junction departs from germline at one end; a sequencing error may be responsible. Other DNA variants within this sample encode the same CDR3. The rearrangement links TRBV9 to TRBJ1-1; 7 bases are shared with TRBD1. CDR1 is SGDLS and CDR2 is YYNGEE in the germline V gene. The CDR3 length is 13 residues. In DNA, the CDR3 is TGTGCCAGCAGCGTGACAGGGAACACTGAAGCCTTCTTT. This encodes CASSVTGNTEAFF.

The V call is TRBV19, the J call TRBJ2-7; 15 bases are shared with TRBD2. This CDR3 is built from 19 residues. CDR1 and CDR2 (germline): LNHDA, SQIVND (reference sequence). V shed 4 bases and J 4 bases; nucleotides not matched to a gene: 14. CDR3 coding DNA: TGTGCCAGTAGTACCCGGACTAGCGGGGGGGCCCCAAGACCGTACGAGCAGTACTTC. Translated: CASSTRTSGGAPRPYEQYF.

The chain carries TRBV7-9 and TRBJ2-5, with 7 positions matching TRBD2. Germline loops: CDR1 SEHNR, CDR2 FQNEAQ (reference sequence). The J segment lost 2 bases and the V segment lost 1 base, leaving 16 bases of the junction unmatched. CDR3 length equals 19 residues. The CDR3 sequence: CASSLGFGAPAGQQETQYF. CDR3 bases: TGTGCCAGCAGCTTAGGATTCGGGGCTCCAGCGGGGCAACAAGAGACCCAGTACTTC. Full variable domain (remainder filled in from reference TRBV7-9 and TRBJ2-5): DTGVSQNPRHKITKRGQNVTFRCDPISEHNRLYWYRQTLGQGPEFLTYFQNEAQLEKSRLLSDRFSAERPKGSFSTLEIQRTEQGDSAMYLCASSLGFGAPAGQQETQYFGPGTRLLVL.

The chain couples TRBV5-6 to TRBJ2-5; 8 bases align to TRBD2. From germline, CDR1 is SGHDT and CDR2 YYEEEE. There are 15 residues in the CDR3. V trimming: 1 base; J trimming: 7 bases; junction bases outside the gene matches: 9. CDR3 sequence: CASSLFAGGYPTQYF. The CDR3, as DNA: TGTGCCAGCAGCTTGTTCGCGGGAGGTTACCCGACCCAGTACTTC.

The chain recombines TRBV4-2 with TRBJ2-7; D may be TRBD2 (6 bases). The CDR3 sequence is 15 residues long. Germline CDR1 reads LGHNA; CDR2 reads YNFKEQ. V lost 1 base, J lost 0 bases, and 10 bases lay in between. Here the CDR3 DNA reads TGTGCCAGCAGCCAAGTAGCGGATAGCTCCTACGAGCAGTACTTC. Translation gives CASSQVADSSYEQYF.